These T cell receptor beta chains were read from a single sample in a study of human T cells and chemical hapten exposure. TCRdb re-derived calls from the RACE reads in MiXCR, one entry per CDR3 protein. The sample includes about 90,000 distinct CDR3 sequences, approximately 10% seen only once; the top ten take around 1%. Specimen: whole blood, collected in connection with sensitization to the hapten diphenylcyclopropenone (DPC). The origin of the receptors is a woman in her twenties or thirties with alopecia areata. Some clones in this sample may be carry-over from other donors' samples. CDR3s include the opening cysteine and the closing phenylalanine or tryptophan. The order of the fields is CDR3 protein, CDR3 DNA, J gene, V gene, D gene, CDR3 length, clone size. The D gene is left open where the match is weak. Expanded clones get a size class; other rows say once, few or many, or leave the size out.

CDR3: CASNPPGFSEQFF
DNA: TGCGCCAGCAACCCTCCAGGGTTTTCTGAGCAGTTCTTC
J: TRBJ2-1
V: TRBV4-1
D: .
length: 13
size: many

CDR3: CASTRPEGLRGSNQPQHF
DNA: TGTGCCAGCACCCGCCCGGAGGGCTTACGAGGAAGCAATCAGCCCCAGCATTTT
J: TRBJ1-5
V: TRBV28
D: .
length: 18
size: .

CDR3: CASSEGKGGPANYGYTF
DNA: TGTGCCAGCAGCGAGGGGAAAGGAGGCCCAGCTAACTATGGCTACACCTTC
J: TRBJ1-2
V: TRBV9
D: .
length: 17
size: many

CDR3: CASSFSQYNEQFF
DNA: TGTGCCAGCAGCTTCTCACAGTACAATGAGCAGTTCTTC
J: TRBJ2-1
V: TRBV7-9
D: .
length: 13
size: .

CDR3: CASSAQDQETQYF
DNA: TGTGCCAGCAGCGCACAGGACCAAGAGACCCAGTACTTC
J: TRBJ2-5
V: TRBV5-6
D: .
length: 13
size: many

CDR3: CASSSSGVLTDTQYF
DNA: TGTGCCAGCAGCTCGTCAGGGGTCCTGACAGATACGCAGTATTTT
J: TRBJ2-3
V: TRBV28
D: .
length: 15
size: .

CDR3: CASSPHRDYSYEQYF
DNA: TGTGCCAGCAGTCCCCACCGGGACTACTCCTACGAGCAGTACTTC
J: TRBJ2-7
V: TRBV28
D: TRBD2
length: 15
size: few

CDR3: CATSDRDDVNGYF
DNA: TGTGCCACCTCGGACAGGGATGATGTGAATGGGTACTTC
J: TRBJ2-7
V: TRBV28
D: TRBD1
length: 13
size: few

CDR3: CASSPGSTSSYEQYF
DNA: TGTGCCAGCTCACCAGGTAGCACGAGCTCCTACGAGCAGTACTTC
J: TRBJ2-7
V: TRBV18
D: .
length: 15
size: .

CDR3: CASGRFGGGFGGSTDTQYF
DNA: TGTGCCAGCGGCCGTTTCGGAGGGGGCTTCGGCGGTAGCACAGATACGCAGTATTTT
J: TRBJ2-3
V: TRBV28
D: .
length: 19
size: many

CDR3: CASRRTGGTDTQYF
DNA: TGTGCCAGCAGACGGACAGGGGGAACAGATACGCAGTATTTT
J: TRBJ2-3
V: TRBV6-5
D: TRBD1
length: 14
size: many

CDR3: CASSLLGGTQYF
DNA: TGTGCCAGCAGTCTCCTAGGGGGGACCCAGTACTTC
J: TRBJ2-5
V: TRBV28
D: .
length: 12
size: .

CDR3: CASRKQGVGNTIYF
DNA: TGCGCCAGCAGGAAACAGGGAGTTGGAAACACCATATATTTT
J: TRBJ1-3
V: TRBV4-1
D: .
length: 14
size: .

CDR3: CSAFSGGASYEQYF
DNA: TGCAGTGCTTTTAGCGGGGGAGCATCCTACGAGCAGTACTTC
J: TRBJ2-7
V: TRBV20-1
D: TRBD2
length: 14
size: few

CDR3: CASRWTSGPRDTQYF
DNA: TGTGCCAGCAGATGGACTAGCGGCCCTCGGGATACGCAGTATTTT
J: TRBJ2-3
V: TRBV28
D: TRBD2
length: 15
size: .

CDR3: CASSPSTGGRDEQFF
DNA: TGCGCCAGCAGCCCTTCGACAGGGGGCAGGGATGAGCAGTTCTTC
J: TRBJ2-1
V: TRBV5-1
D: TRBD1
length: 15
size: many

CDR3: CAISEQGRADQPQHF
DNA: TGTGCCATCAGTGAGCAGGGGAGGGCCGATCAGCCCCAGCATTTT
J: TRBJ1-5
V: TRBV10-3
D: .
length: 15
size: few

CDR3: CSEQGANTEAFF
DNA: TGCAGTGAGCAGGGTGCGAACACTGAAGCTTTCTTT
J: TRBJ1-1
V: TRBV20-1
D: .
length: 12
size: .

CDR3: CASSLSPGPYEQYF
DNA: TGCGCCAGCAGCTTGAGCCCAGGTCCCTACGAGCAGTACTTC
J: TRBJ2-7
V: TRBV5-1
D: .
length: 14
size: many

CDR3: CASSLAGGPGTWHF
DNA: TGTGCCAGCAGCTTAGCAGGGGGACCAGGGACTTGGCATTTT
J: TRBJ1-5
V: TRBV7-9
D: .
length: 14
size: few

CDR3: CASSYSAGSTDTQYF
DNA: TGTGCCAGCAGTTACTCGGCGGGAAGCACAGATACGCAGTATTTT
J: TRBJ2-3
V: TRBV6-5
D: .
length: 15
size: many

CDR3: CASSLWGDQGDTQYF
DNA: TGTGCCAGCAGTCTCTGGGGGGACCAGGGAGATACGCAGTATTTT
J: TRBJ2-3
V: TRBV27
D: .
length: 15
size: .

CDR3: CASTYPTFETGRTDTQYF
DNA: TGTGCCAGCACGTATCCGACCTTCGAGACAGGGCGGACAGATACGCAGTATTTT
J: TRBJ2-3
V: TRBV5-5
D: TRBD1
length: 18
size: many

CDR3: CASSQDRTYGYTF
DNA: TGTGCCAGCTCACAGGACAGGACCTATGGCTACACCTTC
J: TRBJ1-2
V: TRBV18
D: TRBD1
length: 13
size: many

CDR3: CSGSTGNGEQYF
DNA: TGCAGCGGCTCGACAGGGAATGGCGAGCAGTACTTC
J: TRBJ2-7
V: TRBV29-1
D: TRBD1
length: 12
size: few

CDR3: CASSYAGTEAFF
DNA: TGTGCCAGCAGTTACGCGGGGACTGAAGCTTTCTTT
J: TRBJ1-1
V: TRBV6-6
D: .
length: 12
size: many

CDR3: CASSVTGHNSPLHF
DNA: TGTGCCAGCAGTGTAACAGGCCATAATTCACCCCTCCACTTT
J: TRBJ1-6
V: TRBV2
D: .
length: 14
size: few

CDR3: CASSGTGRRPPLHF
DNA: TGTGCCAGCAGTGGGACAGGGAGAAGGCCACCCCTCCACTTT
J: TRBJ1-6
V: TRBV7-2
D: TRBD1
length: 14
size: many

CDR3: CARYYRGFQPQHF
DNA: TGTGCCCGCTACTACAGGGGCTTTCAGCCCCAGCATTTT
J: TRBJ1-5
V: TRBV12-3/TRBV12-4
D: TRBD1
length: 13
size: .

CDR3: CASSYFTAPMNTEAFF
DNA: TGTGCCAGCAGTTACTTCACAGCCCCTATGAACACTGAAGCTTTCTTT
J: TRBJ1-1
V: TRBV6-6
D: .
length: 16
size: .

CDR3: CASSLPQGASFGNTIYF
DNA: TGTGCCAGCAGTTTACCTCAGGGGGCATCATTTGGAAACACCATATATTTT
J: TRBJ1-3
V: TRBV28
D: TRBD1
length: 17
size: .

CDR3: CSANERLAGVNEQFF
DNA: TGCAGTGCTAATGAGAGACTAGCGGGTGTCAATGAGCAGTTCTTC
J: TRBJ2-1
V: TRBV20-1
D: TRBD2
length: 15
size: many

CDR3: CASSLGVTQYF
DNA: TGTGCCAGCAGTTTGGGAGTTACGCAGTATTTT
J: TRBJ2-3
V: TRBV28
D: .
length: 11
size: few

CDR3: CASRRDRGSYEQYF
DNA: TGTGCCAGCAGGAGGGACAGGGGTAGTTACGAGCAGTACTTC
J: TRBJ2-7
V: TRBV6-1
D: TRBD1
length: 14
size: .

CDR3: CASSLGDRYQETQYF
DNA: TGCGCCAGCAGCCTGGGGGACAGGTATCAAGAGACCCAGTACTTC
J: TRBJ2-5
V: TRBV5-1
D: TRBD1
length: 15
size: .